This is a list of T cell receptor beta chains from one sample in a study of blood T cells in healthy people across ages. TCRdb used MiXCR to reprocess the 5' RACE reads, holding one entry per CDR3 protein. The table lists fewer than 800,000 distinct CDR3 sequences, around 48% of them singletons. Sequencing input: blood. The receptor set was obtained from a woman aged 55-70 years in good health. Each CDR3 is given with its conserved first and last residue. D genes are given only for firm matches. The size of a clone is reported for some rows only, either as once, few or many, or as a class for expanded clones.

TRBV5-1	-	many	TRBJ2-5	CASSPAAQETQYF	TGTGCCAGCAGCCCCGCCGCCCAAGAGACCCAGTACTTC
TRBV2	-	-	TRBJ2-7	CASNLAYEQYF	TGTGCCAGCAATCTCGCCTACGAGCAGTACTTC
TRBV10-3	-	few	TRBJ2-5	CAISESISLPQYQYF	TGTGCCATCAGTGAGTCGATCTCCCTACCCCAATATCAGTACTTC
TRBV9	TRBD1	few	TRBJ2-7	CASSPRPGGSHEQYF	TGTGCCAGCAGCCCCCGACCAGGGGGATCCCACGAGCAGTACTTC
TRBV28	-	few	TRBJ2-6	CASSRAPRWDLSGANVLTF	TGTGCCAGCAGCCGGGCCCCGCGATGGGACCTCTCTGGGGCCAACGTCCTGACTTTC
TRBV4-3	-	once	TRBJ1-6	CASSQERLHYSPPHF	TGCGCCAGCAGCCAAGAAAGACTCCATTATTCACCCCCCCACTTT
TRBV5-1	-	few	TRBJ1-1	CASSLKGVDTEAFF	TGCGCCAGCAGCTTGAAAGGGGTGGACACTGAAGCTTTCTTT
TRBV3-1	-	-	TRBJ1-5	CASSRTTAGPQHF	TGTGCCAGCAGCAGAACTACCGCGGGGCCCCAGCATTTT
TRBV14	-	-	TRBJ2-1	CASSQFSSYNEQFF	TGTGCCAGCAGCCAATTCAGCTCCTACAATGAGCAGTTCTTC
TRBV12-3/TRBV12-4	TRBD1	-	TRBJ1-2	CANSPGQGYGYTF	TGTGCCAACAGTCCCGGACAGGGGTACGGCTACACCTTC
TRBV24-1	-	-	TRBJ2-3	CATSDEPASTDTQYF	TGTGCCACCAGTGACGAGCCCGCTAGCACAGATACGCAGTATTTT
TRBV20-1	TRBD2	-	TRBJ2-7	CSARRTSGAPPHEQYF	TGCAGTGCTAGGAGGACTAGCGGGGCGCCTCCCCACGAGCAGTACTTC
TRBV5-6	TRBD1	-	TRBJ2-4	CASSQDRGRLTNIQYF	TGTGCCAGCAGCCAGGACAGGGGACGCCTTACAAACATTCAGTACTTC
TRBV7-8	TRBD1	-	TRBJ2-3	CASSPRTGRTDTQYF	TGTGCCAGCAGCCCTCGGACAGGGCGCACAGATACGCAGTATTTT
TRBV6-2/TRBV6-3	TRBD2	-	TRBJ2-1	CASSPQLARQFF	TGTGCCAGCAGCCCCCAACTAGCGAGACAGTTCTTC
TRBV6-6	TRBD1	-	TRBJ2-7	CASRRTGSDGEQYF	TGTGCCAGCAGGAGGACAGGGTCAGACGGCGAGCAGTACTTC
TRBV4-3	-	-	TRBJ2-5	CASSRSLVATKETQYF	TGCGCCAGCAGCCGATCACTAGTAGCGACTAAAGAGACCCAGTACTTC
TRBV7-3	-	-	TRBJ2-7	CASSPSLLREQYF	TGTGCCAGCAGCCCGTCGCTCCTGCGCGAGCAGTACTTC
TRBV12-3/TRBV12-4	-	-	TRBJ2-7	CASSYDGHSYEQYF	TGTGCCAGCAGTTACGACGGTCATTCCTACGAGCAGTACTTC
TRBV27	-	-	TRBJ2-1	CATKKPFQGSSYNEQFF	TGTGCCACCAAAAAACCCTTCCAGGGAAGCTCCTACAATGAGCAGTTCTTC
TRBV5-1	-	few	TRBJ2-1	CASSLAVVRKVGNEQFF	TGCGCCAGCAGCTTGGCCGTCGTCCGGAAAGTAGGCAATGAGCAGTTCTTC
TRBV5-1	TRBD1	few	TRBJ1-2	CASSYISGGLEGYTF	TGCGCCAGCAGTTACATTTCAGGGGGCCTCGAAGGCTACACCTTC
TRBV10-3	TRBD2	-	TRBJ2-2	CATGTSGSTGELFF	TGTGCCACCGGGACTAGCGGGAGCACCGGGGAGCTGTTTTTT
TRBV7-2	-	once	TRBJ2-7	CASSLQLGSYEQYF	TGTGCCAGCAGCTTACAGTTGGGCTCCTACGAGCAGTACTTC